Reported below is one T cell receptor beta chain. Its recognized antigen is unknown. Qualities for individual bases were not recorded, and no much larger clone is one base off. This entry belongs to a study of response to subunit inactivated influenza vaccine (dated 2018 in TCRdb). Turning to the overall study: Deep quantitative T cell receptor repertoire profiling was used in the study to track responses to a trivalent subunit inactivated influenza vaccine.

What the research found in general, with its limitations: The authors suggested that each seasonal influenza vaccination may recruit only a limited number of new T cells.

Spanning cysteine to phenylalanine, the CDR3 consists of 11 amino acids. Only CDR3 DNA remains: 33 bases, in frame from the first base. Trimming costs V 6 bases and J 6 bases, and their ends lie 9 bases apart. The germline V gene encodes CDR1 DFQATT and CDR2 SNEGSKA (reference sequence). Library creation used RT-PCR. The sequencer was an Illumina HiSeq 2500. TCRdb trimmed the raw reads at Q25, called clones with MiXCR and kept productive beta chains. CDR3 protein duplicates are merged, each entry listing the most common genes and DNA. In all, the sample holds about 830,000 distinct CDR3 sequences, and less than 20% of those were seen once. The ten top clones hold around 9.9% of the sample.

Sequences were derived from PBMCs from blood, sampled about 5 days after vaccination. This clonotype was obtained from a man aged 50 to 60 who received an inactivated influenza vaccine. Donor details come from another sample of the same person, matched by shared clones. The V and J segments used are TRBV20-1 and TRBJ1-3; D gene: possibly TRBD1, on 5 matching bases. The DNA is TGCAGTGCCAGGGTGGAAAACACCATATATTTT. Its translation reads: CSARVENTIYF.